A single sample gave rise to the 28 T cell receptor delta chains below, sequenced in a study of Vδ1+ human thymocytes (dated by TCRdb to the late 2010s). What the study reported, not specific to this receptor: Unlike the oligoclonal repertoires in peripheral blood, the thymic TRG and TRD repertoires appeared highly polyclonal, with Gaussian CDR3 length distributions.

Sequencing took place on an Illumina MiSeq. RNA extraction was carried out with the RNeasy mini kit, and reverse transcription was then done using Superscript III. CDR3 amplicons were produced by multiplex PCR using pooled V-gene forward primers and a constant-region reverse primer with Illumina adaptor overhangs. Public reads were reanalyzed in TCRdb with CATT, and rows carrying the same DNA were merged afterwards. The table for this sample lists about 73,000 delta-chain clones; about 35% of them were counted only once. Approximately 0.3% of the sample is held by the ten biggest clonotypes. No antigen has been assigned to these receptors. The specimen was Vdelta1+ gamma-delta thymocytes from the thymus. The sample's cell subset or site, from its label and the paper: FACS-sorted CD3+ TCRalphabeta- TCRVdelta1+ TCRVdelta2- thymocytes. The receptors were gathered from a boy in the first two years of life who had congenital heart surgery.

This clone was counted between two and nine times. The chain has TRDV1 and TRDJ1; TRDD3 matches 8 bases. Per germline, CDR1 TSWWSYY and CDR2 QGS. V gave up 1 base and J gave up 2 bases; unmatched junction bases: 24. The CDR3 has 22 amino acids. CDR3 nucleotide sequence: TGTGCTCTTGGGGAACCTCCTTCGGCCTACTGGGGGTCCCCTCCTTCTACCGATAAACTCATCTTT. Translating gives CALGEPPSAYWGSPPSTDKLIF.

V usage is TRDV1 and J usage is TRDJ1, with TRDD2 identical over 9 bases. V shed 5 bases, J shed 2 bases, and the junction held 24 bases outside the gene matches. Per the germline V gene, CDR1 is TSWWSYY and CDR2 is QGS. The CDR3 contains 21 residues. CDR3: CALGMPHLPTTGWLFTDKLIF. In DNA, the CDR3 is TGTGCTCTTGGGATGCCCCACCTTCCTACGACTGGCTGGCTATTTACCGATAAACTCATCTTT.

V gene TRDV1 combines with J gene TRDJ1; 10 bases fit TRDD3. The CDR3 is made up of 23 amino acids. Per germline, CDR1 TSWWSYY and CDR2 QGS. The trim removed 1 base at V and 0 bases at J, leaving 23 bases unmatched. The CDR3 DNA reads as TGTGCTCTTGGGGAACCTCCTACGGGAGGTATACTGGGGGATCCGGCGTACACCGATAAACTCATCTTT. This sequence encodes CALGEPPTGGILGDPAYTDKLIF.

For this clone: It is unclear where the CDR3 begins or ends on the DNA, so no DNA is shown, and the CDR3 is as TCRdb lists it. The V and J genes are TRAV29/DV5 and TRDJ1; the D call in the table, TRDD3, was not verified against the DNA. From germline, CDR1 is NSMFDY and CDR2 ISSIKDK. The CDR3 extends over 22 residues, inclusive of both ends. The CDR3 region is CSVLLCSNQSLYWGINADKLIF.

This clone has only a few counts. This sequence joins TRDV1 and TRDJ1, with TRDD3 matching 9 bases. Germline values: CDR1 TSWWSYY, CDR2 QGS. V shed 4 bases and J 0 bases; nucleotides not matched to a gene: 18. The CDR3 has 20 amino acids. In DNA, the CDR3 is TGTGCTCTTGGGGTACGGGGGGATACCCCTCCATCCGTCCACACCGATAAACTCATCTTT. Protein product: CALGVRGDTPPSVHTDKLIF.

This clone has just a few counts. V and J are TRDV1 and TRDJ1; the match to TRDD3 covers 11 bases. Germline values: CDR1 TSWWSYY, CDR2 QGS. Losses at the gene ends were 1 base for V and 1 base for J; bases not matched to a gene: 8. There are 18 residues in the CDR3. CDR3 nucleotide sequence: TGTGCTCTTGGGGAACGCCTATACTGGGGGATATTCACCGATAAACTCATCTTT. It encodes CALGERLYWGIFTDKLIF.

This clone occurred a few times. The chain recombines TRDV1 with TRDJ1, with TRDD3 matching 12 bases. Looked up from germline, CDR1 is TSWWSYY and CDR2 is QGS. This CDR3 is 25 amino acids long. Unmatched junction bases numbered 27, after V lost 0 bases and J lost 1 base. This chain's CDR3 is CALGELNPGQYQQGTGGYFTDKLIF. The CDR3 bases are TGTGCTCTTGGGGAACTTAACCCCGGGCAGTACCAACAGGGTACTGGGGGATACTTCACCGATAAACTCATCTTT.

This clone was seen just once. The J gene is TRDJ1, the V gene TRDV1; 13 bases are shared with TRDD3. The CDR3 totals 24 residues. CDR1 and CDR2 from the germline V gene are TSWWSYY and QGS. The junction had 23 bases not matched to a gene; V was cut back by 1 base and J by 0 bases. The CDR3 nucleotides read TGTGCTCTTGGGGAACGTCCCGTGTTTGAGGAACTGGGGGATACGGATCGATACACCGATAAACTCATCTTT. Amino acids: CALGERPVFEELGDTDRYTDKLIF.

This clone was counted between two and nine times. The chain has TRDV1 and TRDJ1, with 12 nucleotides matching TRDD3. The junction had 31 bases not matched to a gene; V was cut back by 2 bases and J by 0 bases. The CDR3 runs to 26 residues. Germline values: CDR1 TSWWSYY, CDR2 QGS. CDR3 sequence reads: CALGEVLRRPSLITGGYRWNTDKLIF. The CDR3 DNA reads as TGTGCTCTTGGGGAAGTTTTGAGACGGCCTTCCTTAATTACTGGGGGATACAGATGGAACACCGATAAACTCATCTTT.

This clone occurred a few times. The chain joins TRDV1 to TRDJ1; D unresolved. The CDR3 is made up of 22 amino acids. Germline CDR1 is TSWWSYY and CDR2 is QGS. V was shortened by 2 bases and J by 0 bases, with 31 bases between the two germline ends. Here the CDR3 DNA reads TGTGCTCTTGGGGAATTGGTGTACCACCTGGCGGTGGGAGACGGGTACACCGATAAACTCATCTTT. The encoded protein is CALGELVYHLAVGDGYTDKLIF.

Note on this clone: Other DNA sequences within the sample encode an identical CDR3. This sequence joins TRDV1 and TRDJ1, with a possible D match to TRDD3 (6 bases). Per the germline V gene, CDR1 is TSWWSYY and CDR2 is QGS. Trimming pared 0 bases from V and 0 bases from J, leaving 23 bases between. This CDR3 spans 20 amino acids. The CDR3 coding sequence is TGTGCTCTTGGGGAACTCAACGGCGACCAAGGGACTGGGAACACCGATAAACTCATCTTT. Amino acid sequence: CALGELNGDQGTGNTDKLIF.

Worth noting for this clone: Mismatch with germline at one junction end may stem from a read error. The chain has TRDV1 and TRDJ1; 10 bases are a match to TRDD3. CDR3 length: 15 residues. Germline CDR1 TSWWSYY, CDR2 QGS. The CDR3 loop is CALGEQLGDTDKLIF. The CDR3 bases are TGTGCTCTTGGTGAACAACTGGGGGATACCGATAAACTCATCTTT.

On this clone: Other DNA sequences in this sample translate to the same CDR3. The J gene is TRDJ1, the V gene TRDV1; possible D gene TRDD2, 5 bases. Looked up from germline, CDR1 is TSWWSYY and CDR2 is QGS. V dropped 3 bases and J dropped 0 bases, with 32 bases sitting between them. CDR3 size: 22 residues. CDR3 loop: CALGEPILGPVLRGPYTDKLIF. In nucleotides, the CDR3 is TGTGCTCTTGGGGAGCCAATCCTAGGCCCGGTACTCCGAGGGCCGTACACCGATAAACTCATCTTT.

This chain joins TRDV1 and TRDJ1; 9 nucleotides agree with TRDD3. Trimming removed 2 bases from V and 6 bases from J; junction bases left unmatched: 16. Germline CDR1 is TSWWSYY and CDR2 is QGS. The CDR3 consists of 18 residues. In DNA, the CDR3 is TGTGCTCTTGGGGAAAGGGGTCCCTGGGGGATGTACAGGCATAAACTCATCTTT. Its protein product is CALGERGPWGMYRHKLIF.

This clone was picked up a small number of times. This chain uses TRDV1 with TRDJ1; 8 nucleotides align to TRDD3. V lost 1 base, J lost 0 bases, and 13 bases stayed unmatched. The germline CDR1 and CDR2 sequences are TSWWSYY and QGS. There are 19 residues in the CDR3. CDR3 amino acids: CALGERVLLGIQYTDKLIF. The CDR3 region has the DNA TGTGCTCTTGGGGAACGGGTCCTACTGGGGATACAGTACACCGATAAACTCATCTTT.

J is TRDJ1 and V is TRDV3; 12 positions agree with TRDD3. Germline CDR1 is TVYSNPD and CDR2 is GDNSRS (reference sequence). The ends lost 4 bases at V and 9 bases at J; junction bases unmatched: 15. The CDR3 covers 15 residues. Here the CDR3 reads CASGAPLGDTGELIF. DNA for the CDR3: TGTGCCTCCGGGGCCCCCCTGGGGGATACGGGCGAACTCATCTTT.

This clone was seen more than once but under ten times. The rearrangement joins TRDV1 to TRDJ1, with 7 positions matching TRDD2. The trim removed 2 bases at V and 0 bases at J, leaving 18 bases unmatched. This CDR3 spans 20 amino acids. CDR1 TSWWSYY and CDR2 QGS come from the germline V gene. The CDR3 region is CALGEVLIPTLLVYTDKLIF. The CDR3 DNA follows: TGTGCTCTTGGGGAAGTCCTCATTCCTACCTTACTGGTTTACACCGATAAACTCATCTTT.

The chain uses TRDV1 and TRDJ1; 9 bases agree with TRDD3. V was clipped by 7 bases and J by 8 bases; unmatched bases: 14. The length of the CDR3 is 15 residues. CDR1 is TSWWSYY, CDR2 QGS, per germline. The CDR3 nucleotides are TGTGCTCTTGCTTCCACCGGGGGATACAGGGGAAAACTCATCTTT. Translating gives CALASTGGYRGKLIF.

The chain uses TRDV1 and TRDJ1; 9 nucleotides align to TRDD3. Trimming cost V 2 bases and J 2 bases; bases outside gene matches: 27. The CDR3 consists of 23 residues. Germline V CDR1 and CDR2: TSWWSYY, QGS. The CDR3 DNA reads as TGTGCTCTTGGGGAATGCGGCTCCCACCATTTTCACTGGGGGACCACTCTGACCGATAAACTCATCTTT. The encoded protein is CALGECGSHHFHWGTTLTDKLIF.

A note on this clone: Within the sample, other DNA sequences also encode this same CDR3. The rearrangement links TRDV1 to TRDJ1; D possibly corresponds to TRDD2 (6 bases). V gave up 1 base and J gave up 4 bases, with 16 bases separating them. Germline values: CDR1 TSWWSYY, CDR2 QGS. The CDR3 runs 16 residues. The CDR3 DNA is TGTGCTCTTGGGGAACGCCGGCCTTCCCGCCGCGATAAACTCATCTTT. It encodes CALGERRPSRRDKLIF.

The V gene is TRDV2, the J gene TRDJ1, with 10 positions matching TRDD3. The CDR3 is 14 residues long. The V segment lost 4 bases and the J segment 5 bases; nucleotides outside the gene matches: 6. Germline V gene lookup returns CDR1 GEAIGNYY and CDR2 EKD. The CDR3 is CACELGDEVDKLIF. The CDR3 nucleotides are TGTGCCTGTGAACTGGGGGATGAAGTTGATAAACTCATCTTT.

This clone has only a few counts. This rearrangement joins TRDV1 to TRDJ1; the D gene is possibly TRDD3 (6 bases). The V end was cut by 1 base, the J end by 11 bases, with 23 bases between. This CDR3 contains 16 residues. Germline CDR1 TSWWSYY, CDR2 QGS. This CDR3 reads CALGERRRAAHWGLIF. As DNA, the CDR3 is TGTGCTCTTGGGGAACGCCGTCGGGCCGCTCATTGGGGGCTCATCTTT.

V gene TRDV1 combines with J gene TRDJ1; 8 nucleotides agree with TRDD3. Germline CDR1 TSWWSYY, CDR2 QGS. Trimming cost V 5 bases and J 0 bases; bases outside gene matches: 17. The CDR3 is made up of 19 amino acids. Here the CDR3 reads CALGTYPEGYEWYTDKLIF. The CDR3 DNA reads TGTGCTCTTGGGACCTACCCCGAGGGATACGAGTGGTACACCGATAAACTCATCTTT.

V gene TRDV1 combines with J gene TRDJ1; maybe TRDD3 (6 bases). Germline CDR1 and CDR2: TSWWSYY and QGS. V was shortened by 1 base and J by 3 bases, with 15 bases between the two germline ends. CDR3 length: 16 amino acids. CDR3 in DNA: TGTGCTCTTGGGGAACCTCTGCTTGGATACCCCGATAAACTCATCTTT. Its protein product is CALGEPLLGYPDKLIF.

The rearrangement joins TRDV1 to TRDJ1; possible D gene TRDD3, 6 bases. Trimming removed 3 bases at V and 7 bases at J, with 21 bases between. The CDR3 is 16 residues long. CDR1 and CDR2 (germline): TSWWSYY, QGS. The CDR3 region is CALGEILRWGVVKLIF. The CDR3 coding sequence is TGTGCTCTTGGGGAGATACTTCGCTGGGGCGTGGTTAAACTCATCTTT.

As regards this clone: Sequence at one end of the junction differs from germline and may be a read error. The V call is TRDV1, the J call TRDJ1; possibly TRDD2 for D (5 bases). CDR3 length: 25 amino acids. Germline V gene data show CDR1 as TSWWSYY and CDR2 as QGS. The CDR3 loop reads CALGEIPNRDPYVVARNPYTDKHIF. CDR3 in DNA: TGTGCTCTTGGGGAAATCCCCAATCGTGATCCCTACGTAGTGGCTAGGAACCCGTACACCGATAAACACATCTTT.

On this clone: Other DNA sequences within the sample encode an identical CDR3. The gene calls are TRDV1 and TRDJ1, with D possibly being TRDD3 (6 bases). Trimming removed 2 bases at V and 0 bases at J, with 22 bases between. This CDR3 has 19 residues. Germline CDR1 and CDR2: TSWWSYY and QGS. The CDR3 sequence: CALGEGPRLGIINTDKLIF. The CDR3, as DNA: TGTGCTCTTGGGGAAGGTCCACGTCTGGGGATTATTAACACCGATAAACTCATCTTT.

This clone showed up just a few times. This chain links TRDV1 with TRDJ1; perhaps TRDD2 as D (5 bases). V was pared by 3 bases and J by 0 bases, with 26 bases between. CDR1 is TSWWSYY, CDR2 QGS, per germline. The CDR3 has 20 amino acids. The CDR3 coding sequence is TGTGCTCTTGGGGACCAAAGGAGGGGTACGCCTCCTAACTACACCGATAAACTCATCTTT. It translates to CALGDQRRGTPPNYTDKLIF.